The following is a TCR beta chain sequence with its context. Its specificity is not known. The sample comes from a study of T cell responses to AZD1222 COVID-19 vaccine. Study conclusions and caveats: Seropositive at baseline were only a handful of AZD1222 recipients. Targets within unmutated variant regions were reportedly found for nearly half of spike-specific TCRs. Vaccine-associated CD4 TCRs ranged over spike, dominating at 160-218 and 743-854. Following two doses of AZD1222, Spike-specific TCR breadth and depth rose.

The CDR3 has 15 residues. CDR1 and CDR2 (germline): SGHVS, FNYEAQ. V was pared by 5 bases and J by 0 bases, with 11 bases between. Some clones are missing from TCRdb's copy, which holds only in-frame ones; the method was immunoSEQ multiplex PCR. There are roughly 150,000 clones in the sample; roughly nine tenths occur only once, and approximately 2% lies in the top ten. This clonotype originated in an adult in good health. V is TRBV7-6 and J is TRBJ1-5; D gene ambiguous. Specimen: peripheral blood, collected on day 0 of AZD1222 vaccination. CDR3 protein: CASSLEAASNQPQHF. The CDR3 nucleotides are TGTGCCAGCAGCCTCGAGGCGGCTAGCAATCAGCCCCAGCATTTT.